The 29 T cell receptor beta chains reported below all come from one sample, sequenced in a study of read filtering for tumor transcriptome and immune sequencing. The library was built from about 370 ng RNA with molecular barcoded adaptors for alpha/delta and beta/gamma chains. TCRdb itself ran the reads through MiXCR, one entry per CDR3 protein. Altogether roughly 90,000 distinct CDR3 sequences are present, 20% to 25% being singletons, with the ten largest covering 9.5% to 12%. The sample taken for sequencing was a population of CD138-negative cells sorted from bone marrow. These receptors all come from a donor aged 40 or older with multiple myeloma.

This clonotype was recorded many times. The rearrangement joins TRBV20-1 to TRBJ2-7; TRBD2 matches 8 bases. The CDR3 length is 13 residues. Trimming at V came to 3 bases and at J to 4 bases, leaving 5 bases not matched to a gene. Per the germline V gene, CDR1 is DFQATT and CDR2 is SNEGSKA (reference sequence). This CDR3 reads CSASWRGAYEQYF. The CDR3 bases are TGCAGTGCTAGCTGGCGGGGGGCGTACGAGCAGTACTTC.

This clonotype has a single count. The J gene is TRBJ2-3, the V gene TRBV2; D is unclear. The ends were cut back, 7 bases at V and 5 bases at J, with 13 bases in the middle. The CDR3 sequence is 13 residues long. Per the germline V gene, CDR1 is SNHLY and CDR2 is FYNNEI. The CDR3 sequence is CASNSGQEDTQYF. CDR3 coding DNA: TGTGCCAGCAATTCGGGTCAAGAAGATACGCAGTATTTT.

CDR3 amino acids: CASIQGGNQPQHF. The CDR3 nucleotides are TGTGCCAGCATACAGGGGGGCAATCAGCCCCAGCATTTT. The chain uses TRBV28 and TRBJ1-5; 8 nucleotides match TRBD1. The junction had 1 base not matched to a gene; V was cut back by 7 bases and J by 2 bases. The germline CDR1 and CDR2 sequences are MDHEN and SYDVKM. The CDR3 loop spans 13 amino acids.

In regard to this clonotype: This sequence may be a read error, since a much larger clone differs from it by one base. The conserved phenylalanine or tryptophan is not found at the CDR3 terminus, so this likely reflects a read error. The chain has TRBV28 and TRBJ1-2; no clear D gene. Trimming took off 2 bases at V and 4 bases at J, with 5 bases between the two ends. Germline values: CDR1 MDHEN, CDR2 SYDVKM. The CDR3 runs 12 residues. CDR3 amino acids: CASSLGAYGYTL. CDR3 bases: TGTGCCAGCAGTTTAGGAGCCTATGGCTACACCCTC.

The chain combines TRBV6-2 or TRBV6-3 with TRBJ2-2, with 9 positions matching TRBD2. Germline CDR1 is MNHEY and CDR2 is SVGEGT. The CDR3 runs 17 residues. The J segment lost 0 bases and the V segment lost 8 bases, leaving 10 bases of the junction unmatched. The CDR3 here is CASRRLAGNANTGELFF. CDR3 in DNA: TGTGCCAGCCGCCGGCTAGCGGGGAACGCGAACACCGGGGAGCTGTTTTTT.

This clonotype was recorded a few times. This chain uses TRBV5-1 with TRBJ2-1, with D unresolved. Germline CDR1 is SGHRS and CDR2 is YFSETQ. This CDR3 comprises 11 residues. With 1 base removed from V and 10 bases from J, the gap between germline ends came to 6 bases. The CDR3 here is CASSLKGEQFF. CDR3 nucleotides: TGCGCCAGCAGCTTGAAAGGGGAGCAGTTCTTC.

This clonotype was seen a handful of times. This rearrangement joins TRBV20-1 to TRBJ2-1; D is unclear. Germline CDR1 and CDR2: DFQATT and SNEGSKA (reference sequence). This CDR3 is built from 16 residues. Trimming took off 6 bases at V and 5 bases at J, with 23 bases between the two ends. In DNA, the CDR3 is TGCAGTGCGCATCTATCAAGGGTCTCAACCCACAATGAGCAGTTCTTC. Amino acids: CSAHLSRVSTHNEQFF.

This clonotype was counted ten times or more. This chain joins TRBV6-6 and TRBJ2-7, with D possibly TRBD1 on 6 matching bases. Looked up from germline, CDR1 is MNHNY and CDR2 is SVGAGI (reference sequence). Trimming shortened V by 2 bases and J by 6 bases, and 8 bases separated the two germline ends. The CDR3 has 12 residues. CDR3 region: CASSYGGTEQYF. In DNA form, the CDR3 reads TGTGCCAGCAGTTACGGGGGCACCGAGCAGTACTTC.

The chain combines TRBV6-2 or TRBV6-3 with TRBJ2-5; D uncertain. V was clipped by 8 bases and J by 5 bases, with 12 bases between them. The CDR3 runs to 12 residues. Germline lookup yields CDR1 MNHEY and CDR2 SVGEGT. In DNA, the CDR3 is TGTGCCAGCCAAAAGACGACGGAGACCCAGTACTTC. Amino acids: CASQKTTETQYF.

On this clonotype: A far bigger clonotype differs at one base, so this is likely a read error. This chain links TRBV5-5 with TRBJ2-7; TRBD2 aligns across 14 bases. V was pared by 4 bases and J by 7 bases, with 10 bases of the junction left unmatched. Germline CDR1 SGHKS, CDR2 YYEKEE (reference sequence). This CDR3 has 16 amino acids. CDR3 coding DNA: TGTGCCAGCAGCCTCCCCCGACTAGCGGGGGGGCGGGAGCAGTACTTC. Amino acids: CASSLPRLAGGREQYF.

This clonotype was seen only a few times. The chain has TRBV12-3 or TRBV12-4 and TRBJ1-4, with unresolved D. V gave up 6 bases and J gave up 0 bases, with 8 bases separating them. This CDR3 is 14 amino acids long. CDR3 sequence reads: CASRQTTTNEKLFF. The DNA of the CDR3 is TGTGCCAGCAGACAGACAACAACTAATGAAAAACTGTTTTTT.

About this clonotype itself: At one end, the junction sequence differs from germline, possibly due to a read error. The rearrangement joins TRBV29-1 to TRBJ2-1; D remains unclear. Germline CDR1 reads SQVTM; CDR2 reads ANQGSEA. This CDR3 is built from 14 residues. The CDR3 loop is CSALGRNSYDEQFF. In DNA form, the CDR3 reads TGCAGCGCCTTGGGCCGGAACTCCTACGATGAGCAGTTCTTC.

V usage is TRBV12-3 or TRBV12-4 and J usage is TRBJ2-5, with 9 bases matching TRBD1. The CDR3 runs 20 residues. Trimming cost V 6 bases and J 0 bases; bases outside gene matches: 20. CDR3 amino acids: CASSPSVVTGGALYQETQYF. CDR3 coding DNA: TGTGCCAGCAGCCCATCGGTAGTCACAGGGGGCGCATTGTACCAAGAGACCCAGTACTTC.

In this sample, this clonotype turned up many times. The chain employs TRBV18 and TRBJ2-1; possibly TRBD1 for D (5 bases). With 3 bases removed from V and 6 bases from J, the gap between germline ends came to 9 bases. Germline CDR1 KGHSH, CDR2 LQKENI. The CDR3 length is 13 residues. The CDR3 DNA sequence: TGTGCCAGCTCACCCCCAGGGCGCAATGAGCAGTTCTTC. Protein: CASSPPGRNEQFF.

This clonotype was counted many times. V usage is TRBV28 and J usage is TRBJ2-7; D may be TRBD2 (6 bases). Germline V gene data show CDR1 as MDHEN and CDR2 as SYDVKM. CDR3 length: 12 amino acids. Deletions cut 4 bases from V and 7 bases from J, with 11 bases between. As DNA, the CDR3 is TGTGCCAGCAGTTCCCAGGGAGGAGAGCAGTACTTC. As protein: CASSSQGGEQYF.

This clonotype was detected ten times or more. This chain connects TRBV6-1 to TRBJ1-1, with a possible D match to TRBD1 (5 bases). Germline values: CDR1 MNHNS, CDR2 SASEGT. Trimming removed 7 bases from V and 1 base from J, with 13 bases in between. The CDR3 consists of 14 residues. CDR3 sequence: CASNRRETNTEAFF. CDR3 nucleotides: TGTGCCAGCAACCGCAGGGAGACGAACACTGAAGCTTTCTTT.

This clonotype occurred many times. The chain uses TRBV27 and TRBJ2-3; 8 bases agree with TRBD2. This CDR3 is built from 21 residues. The V gene end was trimmed by 7 bases and the J gene end by 2 bases; junction bases not matched to a gene: 26. Per the germline V gene, CDR1 is MNHEY and CDR2 is SMNVEV (reference sequence). CDR3 bases: TGTGCCAGCATCCCTCACGGGGCGGGACTAGGAGGTTTCGGTCCCACAGATACGCAGTATTTT. Its translation: CASIPHGAGLGGFGPTDTQYF.

This clonotype was recorded at least ten times. The rearrangement links TRBV10-1 to TRBJ2-2; no definite D call. The CDR3 runs 13 residues. Germline CDR1 is WNHNN and CDR2 is SYGVQD (reference sequence). Trimming cost V 4 bases and J 5 bases, with 8 bases left between them. The CDR3 region is CASSVQVTGELFF. The DNA for the CDR3 is TGCGCCAGCAGTGTTCAGGTTACCGGGGAGCTGTTTTTT.

The gene calls are TRBV28 and TRBJ1-3; D remains ambiguous. This CDR3 contains 14 residues. Germline V lookup: CDR1 MDHEN, CDR2 SYDVKM. V dropped 8 bases and J dropped 0 bases, with 11 bases sitting between them. CDR3 coding DNA: TGTGCCAGCTGCGGCGGAAGCTCTGGAAACACCATATATTTT. Protein product: CASCGGSSGNTIYF.

This clonotype appeared a few times. The chain carries TRBV5-4 and TRBJ1-1; possible D gene TRBD1, 5 bases. Trimming cost V 1 base and J 4 bases, with 14 bases left between them. The CDR3 contains 15 residues. Germline V gene data show CDR1 as SGHNT and CDR2 as YYREEE (reference sequence). This CDR3 is CASSLPPGSGTEAFF. The DNA for the CDR3 is TGTGCCAGCAGCTTGCCCCCAGGGTCAGGCACTGAAGCTTTCTTT.

This clonotype has ten or more counts. The chain is built from TRBV12-3 or TRBV12-4 and TRBJ1-6; 7 positions agree with TRBD1. There are 15 residues in the CDR3. V was clipped by 6 bases and J by 16 bases; unmatched bases: 18. The CDR3 DNA follows: TGTGCCAGCAGGAGCCTACAGGGGAAGGGGTCCCCACTCCACTTT. Translation: CASRSLQGKGSPLHF.

The V call is TRBV7-9, the J call TRBJ2-3; D gene ambiguous. CDR3 length: 13 amino acids. The V gene lost 2 bases and the J gene lost 4 bases, with 7 bases spanning the gap. Germline values: CDR1 SEHNR, CDR2 FQNEAQ (reference sequence). As DNA, the CDR3 is TGTGCCAGCAGCTTATCCGGGCCAGATACGCAGTATTTT. The encoded protein is CASSLSGPDTQYF. The full variable domain, rest sourced from reference TRBV7-9 and TRBJ2-3, is DTGVSQNPRHKITKRGQNVTFRCDPISEHNRLYWYRQTLGQGPEFLTYFQNEAQLEKSRLLSDRFSAERPKGSFSTLEIQRTEQGDSAMYLCASSLSGPDTQYFGPGTRLTVL.

This clonotype was seen only a few times. The chain recombines TRBV7-9 with TRBJ2-7, with 9 bases identical to TRBD1. From germline, CDR1 is SEHNR and CDR2 FQNEAQ (reference sequence). This CDR3 has 15 amino acids. J gave up 7 bases and V 6 bases, and 13 bases lay outside the gene matches. CDR3 DNA: TGTGCCAGCAGTCCGATCGGGACAGGGTTCGGGGAGCAGTACTTC. Residues: CASSPIGTGFGEQYF.

In this sample, this clonotype turned up once. Given a much more abundant clone one base away, this may be a read error. The chain couples TRBV7-9 to TRBJ1-5; D unresolved. The germline V gene has CDR1 SEHNR and CDR2 FQNEAQ (reference sequence). The CDR3 is made up of 14 amino acids. The CDR3 spells CASSLVRSNRPQHF. In nucleotides, the CDR3 is TGTGCCAGCAGCTTAGTAAGGAGCAATCGGCCCCAGCATTTT. The full variable domain, with the rest looked up from reference TRBV7-9 and TRBJ1-5, is DTGVSQNPRHKITKRGQNVTFRCDPISEHNRLYWYRQTLGQGPEFLTYFQNEAQLEKSRLLSDRFSAERPKGSFSTLEIQRTEQGDSAMYLCASSLVRSNRPQHFGDGTRLSIL.

This clonotype was detected ten times or more. The rearrangement joins TRBV28 to TRBJ2-1, with 10 positions matching TRBD2. From germline, CDR1 is MDHEN and CDR2 SYDVKM. The CDR3 runs 16 residues. V lost 5 bases, J lost 7 bases, and 11 bases stayed unmatched. The CDR3 sequence: CASSKGALAGLNEQFF. DNA for the CDR3: TGTGCCAGCAGTAAAGGGGCACTAGCGGGGTTAAATGAGCAGTTCTTC.

Many counts were recorded for this clonotype. This chain joins TRBV6-6 and TRBJ1-5; TRBD1 is a possible D gene (5 bases). Per the germline V gene, CDR1 is MNHNY and CDR2 is SVGAGI (reference sequence). V was pared by 6 bases and J by 6 bases, with 15 bases between. The CDR3 runs 14 residues. This chain's CDR3 is CASRRGQGGQPQHF. As DNA, the CDR3 is TGTGCCAGCAGAAGAGGGCAGGGTGGTCAGCCCCAGCATTTT.

This clonotype was seen more than once but under ten times. J is TRBJ2-2 and V is TRBV4-1; 8 bases fit TRBD1. V shed 2 bases, J shed 5 bases, and the junction held 7 bases outside the gene matches. The CDR3 has 16 amino acids. Germline lookup yields CDR1 MGHRA and CDR2 YSYEKL. The CDR3 loop reads CASSQSGTGITGELFF. Written as DNA, the CDR3 is TGCGCCAGCAGCCAATCCGGGACAGGAATTACCGGGGAGCTGTTTTTT.

This clonotype was picked up many times. The chain links TRBV29-1 to TRBJ2-7; D may be TRBD1 (6 bases). Deletions cut 5 bases from V and 6 bases from J, with 17 bases between. Germline V gene sequence: CDR1 SQVTM, CDR2 ANQGSEA. CDR3 length: 13 residues. Here the CDR3 reads CSVRGQGPSEQYF. As DNA, the CDR3 is TGCAGCGTTAGAGGTCAGGGGCCGTCCGAGCAGTACTTC.

This clonotype was observed at least ten times. CDR3 residues: CSVWDGYEQYF. In nucleotides, the CDR3 is TGCAGCGTTTGGGACGGATACGAGCAGTACTTC. The chain combines TRBV29-1 with TRBJ2-7; either TRBD1 or TRBD2 may supply D (5 bases each). V gave up 5 bases and J gave up 4 bases, with 9 bases separating them. CDR1 SQVTM and CDR2 ANQGSEA come from the germline V gene. This CDR3 spans 11 amino acids.